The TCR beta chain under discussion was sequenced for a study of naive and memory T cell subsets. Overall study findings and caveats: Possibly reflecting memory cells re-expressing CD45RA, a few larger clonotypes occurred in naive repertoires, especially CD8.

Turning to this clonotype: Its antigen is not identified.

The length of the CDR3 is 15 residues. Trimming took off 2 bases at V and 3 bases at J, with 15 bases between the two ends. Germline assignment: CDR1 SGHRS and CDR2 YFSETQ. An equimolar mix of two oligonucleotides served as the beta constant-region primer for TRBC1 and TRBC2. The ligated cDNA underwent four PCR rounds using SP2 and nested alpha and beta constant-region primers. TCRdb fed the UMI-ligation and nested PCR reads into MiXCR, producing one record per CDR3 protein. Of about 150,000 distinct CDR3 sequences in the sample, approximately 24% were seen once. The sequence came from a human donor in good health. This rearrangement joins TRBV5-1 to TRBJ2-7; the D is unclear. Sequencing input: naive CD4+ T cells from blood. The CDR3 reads CASSFFAGPNYEQYF. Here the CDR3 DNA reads TGCGCCAGCAGCTTTTTTGCCGGGCCAAACTACGAGCAGTACTTC.